A single sample is the source of the 15 T cell receptor beta chains below, sequenced in a study of T cell clonotyping in hematopoietic cell transplantation. The table came from immunoSEQ multiplex PCR; TCRdb's copy has only in-frame clones and leaves some out. In the table there are 15,000 to 20,000 clones, more than 75% of which are singletons. This material consisted of PBMCs, taken 100 days after allogeneic stem cell transplant. The receptors here all came from a male patient in his sixties or seventies who had an allogeneic stem cell transplant from a related donor, so the T cells may come from the graft donor. Some clones in this sample may be carry-over from other donors' samples.

This clone was counted once. This rearrangement joins TRBV25-1 to TRBJ2-3; weak D call: TRBD1 (8 bases). The CDR3 has 15 residues. Deletions cut 3 bases from V and 1 base from J, with 11 bases between. Germline CDR1 and CDR2: MGHDK and SYGVNS. The CDR3 bases are TGTGCCAGCAGTGATACAGGGGGGGGCACAGATACGCAGTATTTT. It specifies CASSDTGGGTDTQYF.

The rearrangement joins TRBV4-1 to TRBJ1-1; 8 bases agree with TRBD1. V dropped 3 bases and J dropped 8; count of bases not matched to a gene: 14. Per the germline V gene, CDR1 is MGHRA and CDR2 is YSYEKL. This CDR3 comprises 16 residues. CDR3 in amino acids: CASSQERRQGLIEAFF. In DNA form, the CDR3 reads TGCGCCAGCAGCCAGGAAAGGAGACAGGGGTTGATAGAAGCTTTCTTT.

This sequence joins TRBV2 and TRBJ2-7; TRBD1 matches at 12 bases. V shed 6 bases, J shed 6 bases, and the junction held 6 bases outside the gene matches. The CDR3 loop spans 14 amino acids. Germline CDR1 and CDR2: SNHLY and FYNNEI. CDR3 nucleotides: TGTGCCAGCAGCTTGGGACAGGGGGCGGGCGAGCAGTACTTC. Its protein product is CASSLGQGAGEQYF.

Only a few counts were recorded for this clone. This chain connects TRBV5-1 to TRBJ1-2, with no clear D. This CDR3 comprises 13 residues. The V end was cut by 2 bases, the J end by 4 bases, with 9 bases between. CDR1 is SGHRS and CDR2 is YFSETQ in the germline V gene. CDR3 residues: CASSLGQSYGYTF. The DNA for the CDR3 is TGCGCCAGCAGCTTAGGGCAATCCTATGGCTACACCTTC.

V and J are TRBV29-1 and TRBJ2-2; the D is unclear. The V and J ends lost 3 bases and 1 base respectively, with 9 bases between them. The CDR3 sequence is 14 residues long. The germline CDR1 and CDR2 sequences are SQVTM and ANQGSEA. For the CDR3, the DNA is TGCAGCGTTGAGCACAGCAAGAACACCGGGGAGCTGTTTTTT. This translates into CSVEHSKNTGELFF.

This clone came up a few times. The chain joins TRBV5-1 to TRBJ1-1, with D perhaps TRBD1 (6 bases). The CDR3 is 16 residues long. V gave up 0 bases and J gave up 2 bases, with 14 bases separating them. Germline assignment: CDR1 SGHRS and CDR2 YFSETQ. The CDR3 is CASSLGGGIPNTEAFF. Here the CDR3 DNA reads TGCGCCAGCAGCTTGGGAGGGGGGATCCCTAACACTGAAGCTTTCTTT.

This chain links TRBV6-6 with TRBJ2-5; D is unresolved. The V and J ends lost 5 bases and 4 bases respectively, with 8 bases between them. Per the germline V gene, CDR1 is MNHNY and CDR2 is SVGAGI (reference sequence). The CDR3 consists of 12 residues. CDR3 in amino acids: CASSHPGETQYF. Written as DNA, the CDR3 is TGTGCCAGCAGTCACCCTGGAGAGACCCAGTACTTC.

The J gene is TRBJ1-2, the V gene TRBV9, with D possibly being TRBD1 (6 bases). The CDR3 has 17 amino acids. Trimming took 0 bases from V and 1 from J, leaving 16 bases between them. In germline, CDR1 is SGDLS, CDR2 YYNGEE. The chain's CDR3 is CASSVAVRGMDNYGYTF. The CDR3 DNA follows: TGTGCCAGCAGCGTAGCAGTCAGGGGCATGGATAACTATGGCTACACCTTC.

The V and J genes are TRBV2 and TRBJ2-3; 9 bases are shared with TRBD2. CDR1 SNHLY and CDR2 FYNNEI come from the germline V gene. The CDR3 is made up of 16 amino acids. V trimming: 2 bases; J trimming: 0 bases; junction bases outside the gene matches: 3. CDR3 region: CASSESSGASTDTQYF. For the CDR3, the DNA is TGTGCCAGCAGTGAATCTAGCGGGGCCAGCACAGATACGCAGTATTTT.

J is TRBJ1-1 and V is TRBV2; D unclear. CDR1 is SNHLY and CDR2 is FYNNEI in the germline V gene. The germline V and J ends were trimmed by 1 base and 7 bases, with 7 bases remaining between them. The CDR3 is 12 amino acids. The CDR3 DNA follows: TGTGCCAGCAGTGAAGGTCCCAGTGAAGCTTTCTTT. Translation gives CASSEGPSEAFF.

This chain links TRBV2 with TRBJ1-1; possibly TRBD1 for D (5 bases). The CDR3 sequence is 16 residues long. V shed 3 bases and J shed 0 bases, with 14 bases lying between them. The germline gives CDR1 SNHLY, CDR2 FYNNEI. The CDR3 loop reads CASSEEGIGMNTEAFF. The CDR3 region has the DNA TGTGCCAGCAGTGAGGAGGGGATCGGGATGAACACTGAAGCTTTCTTT. The full variable domain, completed using reference TRBV2 and TRBJ1-1, is EPEVTQTPSHQVTQMGQEVILRCVPISNHLYFYWYRQILGQKVEFLVSFYNNEISEKSEIFDDQFSVERPDGSNFTLKIRSTKLEDSAMYFCASSEEGIGMNTEAFFGQGTRLTVV.

V gene TRBV6-5 combines with J gene TRBJ2-5; 8 bases match TRBD1. Germline values: CDR1 MNHEY, CDR2 SVGAGI. CDR3 size: 16 residues. The V segment lost 2 bases and the J segment 5 bases; nucleotides outside the gene matches: 10. CDR3 sequence: CASSYKAGGAFETQYF. DNA of the CDR3: TGTGCCAGCAGTTACAAGGCAGGGGGCGCGTTCGAGACCCAGTACTTC.

The chain joins TRBV6-6 to TRBJ1-4; D remains unclear. CDR3 length equals 15 residues. The V gene lost 4 bases and the J gene lost 8 bases, with 17 bases spanning the gap. In germline, CDR1 is MNHNY, CDR2 SVGAGI (reference sequence). As DNA, the CDR3 is TGTGCCAGCAGTTCTGGACCCCCGAGGGAGGAAAAACTGTTTTTT. Encoded protein: CASSSGPPREEKLFF.

The chain is built from TRBV11-1 and TRBJ2-3; 7 positions agree with TRBD1. The length of the CDR3 is 15 residues. CDR1 SGHAT and CDR2 FQDESV come from the germline V gene (reference sequence). V trimming: 1 base; J trimming: 5 bases; junction bases outside the gene matches: 6. In DNA, the CDR3 is TGTGCCAGCAGCTTAGAAAAGGGGGCTGGAGATACGCAGTATTTT. Protein: CASSLEKGAGDTQYF.

This chain connects TRBV5-1 to TRBJ2-5; the match to TRBD1 covers 8 bases. The germline CDR1 and CDR2 sequences are SGHRS and YFSETQ. The junction had 7 bases not matched to a gene; V was cut back by 4 bases and J by 5 bases. The CDR3 length is 14 residues. The CDR3 sequence is CASSKGQGQETQYF. CDR3 nucleotides: TGCGCCAGCAGCAAAGGACAGGGTCAGGAGACCCAGTACTTC.